The present entry profiles one T cell receptor beta chain with its context. The sample comes from a study of blood T cell repertoires in COVID-19. In the original analysis: Amplification of reference gene primers was used by the study to estimate nucleated cell counts. Only in-frame clones appear in the TCRdb table, and some are missing; sequencing was by immunoSEQ multiplex PCR. That table supplies the V and J calls and clone size; D and trimming were determined from the DNA. The repertoire includes some 200,000 clones, roughly 86% of them detected once, and about a tenth sits in the top ten. The sample comprised PBMCs or T cells enriched from blood (not recorded which). The TCR comes from a man between 18 and 35 years old with acute COVID-19.

The CDR3 DNA follows: TGTGCCAGCCAGCTCTTACCACAGGGGGCGGGCGAGCAGTACTTC. Its protein product is CASQLLPQGAGEQYF. The chain is built from TRBV2 and TRBJ2-7; 9 positions agree with TRBD1. CDR3 length: 15 residues. V lost 8 bases to trimming and J lost 6 bases; unmatched junction nucleotides: 14. CDR1 SNHLY and CDR2 FYNNEI come from the germline V gene.